This TCR beta chain was observed in a study of T-cell reconstitution after alpha-beta-depleted transplantation in children. The CDR3 consists of 16 residues. This clonotype was picked up a small number of times. Preparation of the TCRbeta library used unique molecular identifiers. TCRdb used MiXCR to reprocess the PCR reads, holding one entry per CDR3 protein. The sample consists of hundreds of thousands of distinct CDR3 sequences, approximately 17% of them appearing once. The V and J genes are TRBV21-1 and TRBJ2-4; TRBD1 is taken as the D call from the table, unchecked against the DNA. TRBV21-1 is annotated as a pseudogene. Source: PBMCs from the stem cell graft donor, taken from the stem cell graft. The TCR sequence derives from a human donor who donated a stem cell graft to a child with acute myeloid leukemia. CDR3 amino acids: CASSKENRGRVRVQYF. The CDR3 DNA follows: TGTGCCAGCAGCAAAGAAAACAGGGGAAGGGTGAGAGTTCAGTACTTC.